This T cell receptor beta chain was found in a study of T-cell memory formation after mild COVID-19. The CDR3 totals 16 residues. Germline trimming cut 6 bases from V and 1 base from J; bases unmatched to any gene: 7. Germline-derived CDR1 and CDR2 are KGHDR and SFDVKD. In this sample, this clonotype turned up many times. TCRdb ran MiXCR on the 5' RACE reads and lists one entry per CDR3 protein. Of 250,000 or so distinct CDR3 sequences in the sample, around 10% were seen once. The J gene is TRBJ2-2, the V gene TRBV24-1, with 7 bases aligning to TRBD1. Input material: PBMCs or a T cell subset sorted from them (not recorded which). This clonotype was obtained from a man between 18 and 29 years old who had mild COVID-19 (a few samples of this study predate the infection). Cell type and time point are not known. CDR3 in amino acids: CATSLQGTQNTGELFF. The CDR3 DNA follows: TGTGCCACCAGTCTACAGGGGACCCAGAACACCGGGGAGCTGTTTTTT.